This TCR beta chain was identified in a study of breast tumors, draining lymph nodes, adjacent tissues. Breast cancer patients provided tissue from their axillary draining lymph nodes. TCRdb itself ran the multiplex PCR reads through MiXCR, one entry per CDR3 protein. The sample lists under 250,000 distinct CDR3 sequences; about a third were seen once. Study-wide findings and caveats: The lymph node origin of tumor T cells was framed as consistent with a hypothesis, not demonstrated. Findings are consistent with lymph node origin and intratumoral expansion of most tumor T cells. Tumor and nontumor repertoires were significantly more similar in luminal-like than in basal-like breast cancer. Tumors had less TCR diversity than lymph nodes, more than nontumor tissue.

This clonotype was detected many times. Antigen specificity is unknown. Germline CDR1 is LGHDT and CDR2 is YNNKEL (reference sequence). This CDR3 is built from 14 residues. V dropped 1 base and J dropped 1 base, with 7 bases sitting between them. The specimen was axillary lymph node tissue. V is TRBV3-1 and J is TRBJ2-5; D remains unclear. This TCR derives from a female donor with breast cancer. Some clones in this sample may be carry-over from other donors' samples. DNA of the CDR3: TGTGCCAGCAGCCAAGCCACGGTCCAAGAGACCCAGTACTTC. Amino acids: CASSQATVQETQYF.